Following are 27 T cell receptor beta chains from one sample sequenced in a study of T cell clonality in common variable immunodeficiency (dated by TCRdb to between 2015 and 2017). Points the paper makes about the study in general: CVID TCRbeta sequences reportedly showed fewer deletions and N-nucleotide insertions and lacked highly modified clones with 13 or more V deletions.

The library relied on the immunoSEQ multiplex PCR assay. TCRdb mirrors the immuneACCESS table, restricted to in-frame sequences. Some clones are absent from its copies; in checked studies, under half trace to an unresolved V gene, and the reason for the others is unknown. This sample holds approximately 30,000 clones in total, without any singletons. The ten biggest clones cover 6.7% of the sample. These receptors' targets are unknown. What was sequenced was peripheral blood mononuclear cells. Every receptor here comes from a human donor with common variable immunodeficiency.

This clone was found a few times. The sequenced part of the CDR3 DNA is TGTGCCAGCAGCCCACAGGTGAACACTGAA. Protein product: CASSPQVNTE. The full CDR3 protein reads CASSPQVNTEAFF. This chain uses TRBV6-2 or TRBV6-3 with TRBJ1-1; possible D gene TRBD1, 5 bases. The sequence runs out 3 residues before the end of the CDR3; the remainder is reconstructed from the germline J gene. Between the trimmed V and J ends, which lost 6 bases and 0 bases, there was a span of 8 bases. The CDR3 is 13 amino acids. The germline gives CDR1 MNHEY, CDR2 SVGEGT.

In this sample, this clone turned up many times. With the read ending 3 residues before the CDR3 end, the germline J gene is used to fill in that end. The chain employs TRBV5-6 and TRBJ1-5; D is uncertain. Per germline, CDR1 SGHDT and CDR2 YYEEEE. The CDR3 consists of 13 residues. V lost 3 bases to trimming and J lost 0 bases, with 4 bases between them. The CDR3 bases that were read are TGTGCCAGCAGCTCCGGTAGCAATCAGCCC. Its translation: CASSSGSNQP. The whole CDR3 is CASSSGSNQPQHF.

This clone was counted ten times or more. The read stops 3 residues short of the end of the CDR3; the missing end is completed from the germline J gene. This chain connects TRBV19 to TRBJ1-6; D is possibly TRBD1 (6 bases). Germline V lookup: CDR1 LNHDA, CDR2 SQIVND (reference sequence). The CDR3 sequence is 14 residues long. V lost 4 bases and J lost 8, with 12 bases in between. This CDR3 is CASSNYRVDSPLHF. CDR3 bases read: TGTGCCAGTAGTAACTACAGGGTCGATTCACCC. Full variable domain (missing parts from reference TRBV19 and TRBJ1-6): DGGITQSPKYLFRKEGQNVTLSCEQNLNHDAMYWYRQDPGQGLRLIYYSQIVNDFQKGDIAEGYSVSREKKESFPLTVTSAQKNPTAFYLCASSNYRVDSPLHFGNGTRLTVT.

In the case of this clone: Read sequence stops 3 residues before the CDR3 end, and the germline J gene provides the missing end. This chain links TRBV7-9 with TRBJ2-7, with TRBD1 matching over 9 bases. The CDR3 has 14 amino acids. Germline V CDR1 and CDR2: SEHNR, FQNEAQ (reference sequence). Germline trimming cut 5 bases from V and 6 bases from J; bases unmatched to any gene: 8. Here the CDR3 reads CASSLGTGWREQYF. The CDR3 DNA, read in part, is TGTGCCAGCAGCCTCGGGACAGGGTGGCGCGAG.

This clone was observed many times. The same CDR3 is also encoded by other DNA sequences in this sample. CDR3 amino acids: CASGGDRVSAGANVLTF. The CDR3 bases that were read are TGTGCCAGCGGAGGGGACAGGGTATCTGCTGGGGCCAACGTC. The V gene is TRBV19, the J gene TRBJ2-6; 9 bases are shared with TRBD1. The read halts 3 residues ahead of the CDR3 end, with the missing end drawn from the germline J gene. V lost 9 bases, J lost 2 bases, and 11 bases stayed unmatched. CDR1 LNHDA and CDR2 SQIVND come from the germline V gene (reference sequence). This CDR3 is built from 17 residues.

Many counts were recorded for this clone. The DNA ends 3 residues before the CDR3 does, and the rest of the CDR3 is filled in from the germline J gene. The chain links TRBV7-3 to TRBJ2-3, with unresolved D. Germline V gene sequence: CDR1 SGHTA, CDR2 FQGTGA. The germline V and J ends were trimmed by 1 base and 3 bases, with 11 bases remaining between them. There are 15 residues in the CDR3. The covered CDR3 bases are TGTGCCAGCAGCTTAATGGCAGGTCGGACAGATACG. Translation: CASSLMAGRTDT. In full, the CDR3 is CASSLMAGRTDTQYF.

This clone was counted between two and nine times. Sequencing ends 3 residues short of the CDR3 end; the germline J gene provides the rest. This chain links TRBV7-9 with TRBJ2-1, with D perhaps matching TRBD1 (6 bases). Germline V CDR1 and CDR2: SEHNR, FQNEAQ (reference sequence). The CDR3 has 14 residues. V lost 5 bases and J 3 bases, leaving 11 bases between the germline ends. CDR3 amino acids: CASSQGTSYNEQFF. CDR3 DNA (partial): TGTGCCAGCAGCCAGGGGACAAGCTACAATGAG. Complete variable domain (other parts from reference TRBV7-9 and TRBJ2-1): DTGVSQNPRHKITKRGQNVTFRCDPISEHNRLYWYRQTLGQGPEFLTYFQNEAQLEKSRLLSDRFSAERPKGSFSTLEIQRTEQGDSAMYLCASSQGTSYNEQFFGPGTRLTVL.

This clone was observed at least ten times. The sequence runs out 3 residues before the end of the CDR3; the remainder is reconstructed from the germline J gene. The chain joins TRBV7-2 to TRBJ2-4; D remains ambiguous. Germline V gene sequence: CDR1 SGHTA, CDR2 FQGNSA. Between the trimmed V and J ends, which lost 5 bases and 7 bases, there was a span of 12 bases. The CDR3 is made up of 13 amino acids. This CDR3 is CASSIRRQNIQYF. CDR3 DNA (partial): TGTGCCAGCAGCATCAGGCGTCAGAACATT. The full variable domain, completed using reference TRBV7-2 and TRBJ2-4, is GAGVSQSPSNKVTEKGKDVELRCDPISGHTALYWYRQSLGQGLEFLIYFQGNSAPDKSGLPSDRFSAERTGGSVSTLTIQRTQQEDSAVYLCASSIRRQNIQYFGAGTRLSVL.

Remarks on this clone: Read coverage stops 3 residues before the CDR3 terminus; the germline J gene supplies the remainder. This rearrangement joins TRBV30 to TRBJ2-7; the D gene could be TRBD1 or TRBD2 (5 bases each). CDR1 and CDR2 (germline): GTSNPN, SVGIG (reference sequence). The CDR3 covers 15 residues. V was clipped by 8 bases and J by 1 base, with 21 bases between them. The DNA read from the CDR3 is TGTGCCAGTAGTATAGGGGCTGAGGGTTCCTACGAG. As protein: CASSIGAEGSYE. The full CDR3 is CASSIGAEGSYEQYF.

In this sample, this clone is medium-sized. CDR3 DNA, as far as it was read: TGCAGCGTTGCCCCGCGGGGGGTACAATTTGGCACCGGGGAG. Translated, it gives CSVAPRGVQFGTGE. The complete CDR3 reads CSVAPRGVQFGTGELFF. The chain carries TRBV29-1 and TRBJ2-2; 8 bases map to TRBD2. The read halts 3 residues ahead of the CDR3 end, with the missing end drawn from the germline J gene. This CDR3 has 17 residues. Germline CDR1 is SQVTM and CDR2 is ANQGSEA. Trimming removed 4 bases from V and 4 bases from J; junction bases left unmatched: 14.

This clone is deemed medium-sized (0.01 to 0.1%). Partial CDR3 DNA: TGCGCCAGCAGCTCGGGGACAGGGGATACG. Amino acids: CASSSGTGDT. The full-length CDR3 reads as CASSSGTGDTQYF. The J gene is TRBJ2-3, the V gene TRBV5-1, with 9 bases lining up with TRBD1. The sequence runs out 3 residues before the end of the CDR3; the remainder is reconstructed from the germline J gene. This CDR3 has 13 amino acids. Germline V CDR1 and CDR2: SGHRS, YFSETQ. V shed 3 bases and J 6 bases; nucleotides not matched to a gene: 2. Full variable domain (missing parts from reference TRBV5-1 and TRBJ2-3): KAGVTQTPRYLIKTRGQQVTLSCSPISGHRSVSWYQQTPGQGLQFLFEYFSETQRNKGNFPGRFSGRQFSNSRSEMNVSTLELGDSALYLCASSSGTGDTQYFGPGTRLTVL.

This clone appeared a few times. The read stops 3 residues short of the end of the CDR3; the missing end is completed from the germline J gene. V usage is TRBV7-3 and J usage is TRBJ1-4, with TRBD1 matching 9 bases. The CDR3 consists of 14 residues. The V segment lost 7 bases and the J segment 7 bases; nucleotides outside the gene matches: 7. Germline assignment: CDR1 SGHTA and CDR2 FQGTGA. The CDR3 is CASMLGTGFEKLFF. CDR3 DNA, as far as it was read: TGTGCCAGCATGCTCGGGACAGGGTTTGAAAAA.

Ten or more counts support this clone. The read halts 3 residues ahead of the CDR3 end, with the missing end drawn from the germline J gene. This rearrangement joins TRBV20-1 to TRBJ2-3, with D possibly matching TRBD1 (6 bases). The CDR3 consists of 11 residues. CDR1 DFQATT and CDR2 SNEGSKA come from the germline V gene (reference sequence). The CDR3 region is CSASRQVTQYF. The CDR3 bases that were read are TGCAGTGCTAGCCGACAGGTCACG.

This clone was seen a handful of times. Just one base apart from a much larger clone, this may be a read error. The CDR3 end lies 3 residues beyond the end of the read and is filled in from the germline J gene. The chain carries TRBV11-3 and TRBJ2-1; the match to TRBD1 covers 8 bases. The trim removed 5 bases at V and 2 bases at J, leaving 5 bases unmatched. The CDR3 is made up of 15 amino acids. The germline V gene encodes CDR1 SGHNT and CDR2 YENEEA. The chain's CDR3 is CASSPDRGTYNEQFF. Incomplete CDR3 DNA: TGTGCCAGCAGCCCCGACAGGGGCACCTACAATGAG.

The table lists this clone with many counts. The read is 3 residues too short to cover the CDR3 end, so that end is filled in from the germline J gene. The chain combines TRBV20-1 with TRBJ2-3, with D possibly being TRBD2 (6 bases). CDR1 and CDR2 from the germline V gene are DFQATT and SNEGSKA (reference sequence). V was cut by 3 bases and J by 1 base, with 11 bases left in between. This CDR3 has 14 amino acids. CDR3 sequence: CSASGSGGTDTQYF. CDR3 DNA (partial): TGCAGTGCTAGCGGTAGCGGCGGCACAGATACG.

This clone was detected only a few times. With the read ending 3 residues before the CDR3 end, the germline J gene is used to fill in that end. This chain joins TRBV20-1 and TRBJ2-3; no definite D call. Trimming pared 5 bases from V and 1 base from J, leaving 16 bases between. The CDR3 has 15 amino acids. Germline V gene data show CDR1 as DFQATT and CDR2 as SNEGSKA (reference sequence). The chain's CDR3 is CSADLGPWGTDTQYF. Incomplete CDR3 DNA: TGCAGTGCTGACCTAGGCCCCTGGGGCACAGATACG.

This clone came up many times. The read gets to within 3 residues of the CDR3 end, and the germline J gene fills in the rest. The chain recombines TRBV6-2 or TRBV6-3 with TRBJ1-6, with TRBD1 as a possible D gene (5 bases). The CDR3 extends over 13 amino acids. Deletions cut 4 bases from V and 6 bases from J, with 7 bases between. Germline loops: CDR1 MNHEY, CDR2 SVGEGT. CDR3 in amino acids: CASSFDSNSPLHF. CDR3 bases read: TGTGCCAGCAGTTTCGACAGTAATTCACCC.

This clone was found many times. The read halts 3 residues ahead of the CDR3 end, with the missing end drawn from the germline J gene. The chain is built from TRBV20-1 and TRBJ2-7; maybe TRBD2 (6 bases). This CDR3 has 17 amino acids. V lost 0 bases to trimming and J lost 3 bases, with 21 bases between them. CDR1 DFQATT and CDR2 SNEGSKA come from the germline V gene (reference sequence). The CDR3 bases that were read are TGCAGTGCTAGAGATCTGTTTTCCGGGACTGGGGGCTACGAG. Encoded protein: CSARDLFSGTGGYE. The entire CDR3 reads CSARDLFSGTGGYEQYF.

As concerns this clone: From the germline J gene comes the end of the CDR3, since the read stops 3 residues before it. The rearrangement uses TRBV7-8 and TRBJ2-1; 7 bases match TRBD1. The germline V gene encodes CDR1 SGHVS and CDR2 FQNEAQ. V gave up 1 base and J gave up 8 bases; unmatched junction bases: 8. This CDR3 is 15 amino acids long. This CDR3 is CASSLVRGPVHEQFF. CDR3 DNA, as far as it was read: TGTGCCAGCAGCTTAGTAAGGGGGCCTGTGCATGAG.

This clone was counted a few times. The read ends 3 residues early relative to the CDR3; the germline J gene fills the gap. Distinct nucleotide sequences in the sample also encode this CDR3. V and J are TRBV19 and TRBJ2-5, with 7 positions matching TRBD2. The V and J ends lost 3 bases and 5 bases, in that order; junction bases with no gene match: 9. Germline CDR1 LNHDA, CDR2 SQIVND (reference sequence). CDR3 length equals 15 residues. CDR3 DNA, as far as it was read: TGTGCCAGTAGTATCGGGGGAGGGCGGGGGGAGACC. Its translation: CASSIGGGRGET. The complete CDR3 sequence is CASSIGGGRGETQYF.

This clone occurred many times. CDR3 bases read: TGTGCCTGGACAAGAGCGGGTAGCTCCTACGAG. Its translation is CAWTRAGSSYE. The entire CDR3 reads CAWTRAGSSYEQYF. The J gene is TRBJ2-7, the V gene TRBV30, with TRBD2 as a possible D gene (6 bases). The read falls 3 residues short of the CDR3 end, and the missing part is taken from the germline J gene. The length of the CDR3 is 14 residues. Germline V gene data show CDR1 as GTSNPN and CDR2 as SVGIG (reference sequence). V was clipped by 4 bases and J by 0 bases, with 13 bases between them.

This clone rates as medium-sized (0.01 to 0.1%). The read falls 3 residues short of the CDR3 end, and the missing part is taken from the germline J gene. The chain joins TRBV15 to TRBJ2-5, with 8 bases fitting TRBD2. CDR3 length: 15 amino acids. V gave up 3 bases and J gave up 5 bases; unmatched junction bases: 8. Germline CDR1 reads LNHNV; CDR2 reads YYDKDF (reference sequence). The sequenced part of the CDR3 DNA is TGTGCCACCAGCAGGGATTCGGGGGGGAAGGAGACC. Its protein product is CATSRDSGGKET. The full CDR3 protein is CATSRDSGGKETQYF.

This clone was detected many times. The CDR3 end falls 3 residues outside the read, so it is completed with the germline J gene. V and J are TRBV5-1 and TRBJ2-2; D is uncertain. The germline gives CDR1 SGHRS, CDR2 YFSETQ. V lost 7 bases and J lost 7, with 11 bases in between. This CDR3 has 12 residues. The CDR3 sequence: CASRASVGELFF. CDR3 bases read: TGCGCCAGCCGAGCATCGGTCGGGGAG.

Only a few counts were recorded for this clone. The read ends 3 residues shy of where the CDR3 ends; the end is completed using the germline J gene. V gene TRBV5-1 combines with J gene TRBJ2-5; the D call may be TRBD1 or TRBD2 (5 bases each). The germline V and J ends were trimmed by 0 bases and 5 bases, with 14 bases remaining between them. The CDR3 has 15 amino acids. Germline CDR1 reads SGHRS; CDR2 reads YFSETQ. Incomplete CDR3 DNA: TGCGCCAGCAGCTTGGGCTCGAGGGGCTTGGAGACC. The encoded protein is CASSLGSRGLET. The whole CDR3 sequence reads CASSLGSRGLETQYF.

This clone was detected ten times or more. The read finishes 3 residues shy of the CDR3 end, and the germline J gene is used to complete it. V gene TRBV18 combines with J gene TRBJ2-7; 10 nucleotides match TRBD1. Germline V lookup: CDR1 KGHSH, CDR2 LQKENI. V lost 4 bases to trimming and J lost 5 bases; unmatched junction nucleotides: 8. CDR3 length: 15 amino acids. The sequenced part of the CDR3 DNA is TGTGCCAGCTCACAAGGACAGGGGGGAGGTCACGAG. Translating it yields CASSQGQGGGHE. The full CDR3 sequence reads CASSQGQGGGHEQYF.

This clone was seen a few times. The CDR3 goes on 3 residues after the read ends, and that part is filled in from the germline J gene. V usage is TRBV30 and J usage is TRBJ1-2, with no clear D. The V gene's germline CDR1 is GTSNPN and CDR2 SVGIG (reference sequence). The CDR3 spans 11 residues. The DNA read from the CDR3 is TGTGCCAGTAGTACCGGAGGGGGC. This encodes CASSTGGG. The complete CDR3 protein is CASSTGGGYTF.

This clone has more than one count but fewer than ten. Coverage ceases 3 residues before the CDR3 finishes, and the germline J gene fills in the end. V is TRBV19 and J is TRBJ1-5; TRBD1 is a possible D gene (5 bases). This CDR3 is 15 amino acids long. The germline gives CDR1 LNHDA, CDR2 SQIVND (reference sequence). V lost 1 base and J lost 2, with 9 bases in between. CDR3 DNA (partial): TGTGCCAGTAGTATAGGGATAGGGGGCAATCAGCCC. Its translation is CASSIGIGGNQP. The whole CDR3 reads CASSIGIGGNQPQHF. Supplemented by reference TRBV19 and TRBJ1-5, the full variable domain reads DGGITQSPKYLFRKEGQNVTLSCEQNLNHDAMYWYRQDPGQGLRLIYYSQIVNDFQKGDIAEGYSVSREKKESFPLTVTSAQKNPTAFYLCASSIGIGGNQPQHFGDGTRLSIL.